Detailed here is one T cell receptor beta chain. This study enrolled people aged about 18 to 100 from roughly 22 US geographic areas. Produced via immunoSEQ multiplex PCR; TCRdb's table is partial and in-frame only. The profile shows fewer than 350,000 clones, 85% of them singletons. These data come from a study of blood T cell repertoires in COVID-19. Study-wide background: Spain, Italy and the United States supplied samples that represented acute and convalescent COVID-19.

The V end was cut by 0 bases, the J end by 3 bases, with 9 bases between. CDR1 and CDR2 (germline): SGHNT, YYREEE (reference sequence). The CDR3 has 14 residues. The sequenced material came from PBMCs or T cells enriched from blood (not recorded which). The chain recombines TRBV5-4 with TRBJ2-5; maybe TRBD1 (6 bases). The TCR sequence derives from a woman between 50 and 59 years old who had recovered from COVID-19. CDR3 sequence (DNA): TGTGCCAGCAGCTTGGGGTACAGGGAAGAGACCCAGTACTTC. It codes for CASSLGYREETQYF.